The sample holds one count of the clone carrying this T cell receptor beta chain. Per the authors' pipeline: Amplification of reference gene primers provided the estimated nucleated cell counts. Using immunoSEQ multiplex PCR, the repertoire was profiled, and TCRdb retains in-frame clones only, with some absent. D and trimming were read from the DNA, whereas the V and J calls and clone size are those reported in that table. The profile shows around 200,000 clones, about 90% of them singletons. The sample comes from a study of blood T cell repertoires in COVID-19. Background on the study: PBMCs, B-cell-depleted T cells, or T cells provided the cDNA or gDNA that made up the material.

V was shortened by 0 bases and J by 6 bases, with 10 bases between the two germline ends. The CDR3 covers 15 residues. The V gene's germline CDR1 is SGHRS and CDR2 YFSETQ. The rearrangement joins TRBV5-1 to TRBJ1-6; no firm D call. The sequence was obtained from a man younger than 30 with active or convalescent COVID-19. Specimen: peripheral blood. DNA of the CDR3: TGCGCCAGCAGCTTGGGTAAGGAGGGTAATTCACCCCTCCACTTT. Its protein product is CASSLGKEGNSPLHF.